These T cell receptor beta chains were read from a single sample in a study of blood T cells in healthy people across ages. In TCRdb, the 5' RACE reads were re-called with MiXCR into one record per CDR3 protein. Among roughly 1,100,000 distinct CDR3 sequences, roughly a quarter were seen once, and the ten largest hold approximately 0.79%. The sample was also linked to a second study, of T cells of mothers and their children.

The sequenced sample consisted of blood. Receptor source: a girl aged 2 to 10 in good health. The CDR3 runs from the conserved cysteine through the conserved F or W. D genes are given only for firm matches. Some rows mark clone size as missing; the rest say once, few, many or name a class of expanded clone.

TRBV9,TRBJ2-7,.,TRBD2,TGTGCCAGCAGCGTAGGCGGGGGGCTCCACTACGAGCAGTACTTC,CASSVGGGLHYEQYF
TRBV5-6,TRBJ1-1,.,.,TGTGCCAGCAGCTTGGTTACAGGCTTCGCTTTCTTT,CASSLVTGFAFF
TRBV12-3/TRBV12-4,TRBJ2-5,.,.,TGTGCCAGCAGATCGGACAACCAAGAGACCCAGTACTTC,CASRSDNQETQYF
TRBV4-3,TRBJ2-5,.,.,TGCGCCAGCAGCGATCGAACAGCGTACCAAGAGACCCAGTACTTC,CASSDRTAYQETQYF
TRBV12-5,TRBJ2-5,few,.,TGTGCTAGTGGTTTGGATGGGGAGGAGACCCAGTACTTC,CASGLDGEETQYF
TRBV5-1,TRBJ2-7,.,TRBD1,TGCGCCAGCAGCGACCTCGGACAGGGTGAATACGAGCAGTACTTC,CASSDLGQGEYEQYF
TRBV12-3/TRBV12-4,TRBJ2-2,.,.,TGTGCCAGCGGCCCGGGAATAGTGAAAACCGGGGAGCTGTTTTTT,CASGPGIVKTGELFF
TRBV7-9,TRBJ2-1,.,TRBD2,TGTGCCAGCAGCTCACGAGCGGGAGGGAACGACAATGAGCAGTTCTTC,CASSSRAGGNDNEQFF
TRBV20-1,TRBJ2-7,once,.,TGCGGTACCGCCGAAGGAGTCTTGTACGAGCAGTACTTC,CGTAEGVLYEQYF
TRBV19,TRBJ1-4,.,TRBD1,TGTGCCAGTTGCACTCCCGGGACAGATGAAAAACTGTTTTTT,CASCTPGTDEKLFF
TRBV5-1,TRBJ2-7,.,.,TGCGCCAGCAGCTTGGCCGGGACGGATACCTACGAGCAGTACTTC,CASSLAGTDTYEQYF
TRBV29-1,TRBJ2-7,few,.,TGCAGCGTTGAACGAGGCCAGGGGAGATACGAGCAGTACTTC,CSVERGQGRYEQYF
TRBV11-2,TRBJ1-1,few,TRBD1,TGTGCCAGCGGCTACAGGGGACTGAACACTGAAGCTTTCTTT,CASGYRGLNTEAFF
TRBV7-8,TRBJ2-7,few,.,TGTGCCAGCAGCTTAAAGGGAGCGGACCCGACCTACGAGCAGTACTTC,CASSLKGADPTYEQYF
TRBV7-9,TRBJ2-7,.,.,TGTGCCAGCAGCCATGGTCGATCGGGAGACCCCTACGAGCAGTACTTC,CASSHGRSGDPYEQYF
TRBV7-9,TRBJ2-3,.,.,TGTGCCAGCAGCTTAGGACAGTTCGATACGCAGTATTTT,CASSLGQFDTQYF
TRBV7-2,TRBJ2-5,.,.,TGTGCCAGCAGCTTTAACCAGGGACAAGAGACCCAGTACTTC,CASSFNQGQETQYF
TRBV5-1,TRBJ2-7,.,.,TGCGCCAGCAGCTTGGGGCAGAAGAACGAGCAGTACTTC,CASSLGQKNEQYF
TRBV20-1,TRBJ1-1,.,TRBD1,TGCAGTGCTACAGGGGGTGCTCAAAATACTGAAGCTTTCTTT,CSATGGAQNTEAFF
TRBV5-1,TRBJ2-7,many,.,TGTGCCAGCAGCTTAGGGGACATTTCTTACGAGCAGTACTTC,CASSLGDISYEQYF
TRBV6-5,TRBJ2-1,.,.,TGTGCCAGCAGTATCGGGGGCCGGAACACTGAGCAGTTCTTC,CASSIGGRNTEQFF
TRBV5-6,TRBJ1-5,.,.,TGTGCCAACAGCCTTACTGGGGGACAGCCCCAGCATTTT,CANSLTGGQPQHF
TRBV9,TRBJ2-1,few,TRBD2,TGTGCCAGCAGCGTAGAACTAGCGGGAGGAGGTGAGCAGTTCTTC,CASSVELAGGGEQFF
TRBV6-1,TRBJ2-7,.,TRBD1,TGTGCCATCCGCTTGACAGGGGGCAACGAGCAGTACTTC,CAIRLTGGNEQYF
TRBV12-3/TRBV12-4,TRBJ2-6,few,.,TGTGCCAGCATTATCTCTGGGGCCAACGTCCTGACTTTC,CASIISGANVLTF
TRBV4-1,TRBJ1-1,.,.,TGCGCCAGCAGCCCGAACAGGGAGCCTACTGAAGCTTTCTTT,CASSPNREPTEAFF
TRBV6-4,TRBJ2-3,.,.,TGTGCCAGCAGTGAGACTGAACTCACAGATACGCAGTATTTT,CASSETELTDTQYF